The table lists the clone carrying this T cell receptor beta chain with many counts. This entry belongs to a study of T cells in Graves' hyperthyroidism and ophthalmopathy. TCR beta CDR3 regions were amplified from RNA. Researchers ran a first-round RT-PCR on the TCR CDR3 using the HTBI primer set. MiXCR, run by TCRdb on the multiplex PCR reads, gives a single entry per CDR3 protein. Among about 59,000 distinct CDR3 sequences, roughly 50% were seen once, and the ten largest hold approximately 3.4%. CDR3 length: 15 residues. Looked up from germline, CDR1 is LGHNA and CDR2 is YNFKEQ. V was clipped by 4 bases and J by 8 bases, with 20 bases between them.

Sequenced sample: blood. This chain uses TRBV4-2 with TRBJ1-1, with D maybe TRBD1 (6 bases). This receptor was obtained from a woman in her fifties or sixties with Graves' ophthalmopathy. DNA of the CDR3: TGTGCCAGCAGCCCCGGGCAGGGGTCTCTAGGGGAAGCTTTCTTT. It codes for CASSPGQGSLGEAFF.